This TCR beta chain comes out of a study of blood T cells in healthy people across ages. This clonotype was counted between two and nine times. About 9.6 milliliters of peripheral blood were drawn from each donor into EDTA-treated tubes. CDR3 length: 15 residues. The germline V gene has CDR1 MGHRA and CDR2 YSYEKL. With a J-beta primer mix and a sample-barcoded 5' primer, a second PCR ran roughly 6 to 11 cycles. TCRdb passed the 5' RACE reads through MiXCR, listing each CDR3 protein once. Found here are about 640,000 distinct CDR3 sequences, about 53% of them singletons; the top ten hold approximately 37%.

The clonotype comes from a man aged 55 to 70 in good health. Material for sequencing was blood. The chain combines TRBV4-1 with TRBJ2-7; the D gene could be TRBD1 or TRBD2 (5 bases each). The J call may be mistaken, given a closer DNA end match to TRBJ2-5. The CDR3 protein is CASSQYRGVGETQYF. CDR3 nucleotides: TGCGCCAGCAGCCAATACAGAGGGGTCGGGGAGACCCAGTACTTC.